The sequence of this T cell receptor (beta chain) was determined in a study of blood T cells in healthy people across ages. Between the trimmed V and J ends, which lost 7 bases and 5 bases, there was a span of 21 bases. Germline lookup yields CDR1 SQVTM and CDR2 ANQGSEA. This CDR3 has 14 residues. Combining a sample-barcoded 5' primer with a J-beta primer mix, a second PCR ran for roughly 6 to 12 cycles. In TCRdb, the 5' RACE reads were re-called with MiXCR into one record per CDR3 protein. The repertoire consists of 700,000 to 900,000 distinct CDR3 sequences, with more than 25% occurring once and the leading ten covering about 3%. This clonotype showed up just a few times. The same data also went into a second study, on T cells of mothers and their children.

V is TRBV29-1 and J is TRBJ2-7; D unclear. The receptor's source is a boy aged 5-17 years in good health. Source material: blood. The CDR3 DNA reads as TGCAGCGCCGGCGGACGCCTCGGGTCCAACGAGCAGTACTTC. The encoded protein is CSAGGRLGSNEQYF.